What follows are 5 T cell receptor beta chains derived from one specimen sequenced in a study of T cell responses to AZD1222 COVID-19 vaccine. Sequenced by immunoSEQ multiplex PCR; TCRdb stores in-frame clones only, minus some. The data contain 75,000 to 100,000 clones, 70% to 90% of them singletons. Material: peripheral blood, obtained on day 0 of AZD1222 vaccination. Every receptor here comes from an adult in good health.

The V call is TRBV2, the J call TRBJ1-2; no definite D call. This CDR3 contains 13 residues. The V end was cut by 5 bases, the J end by 5 bases, with 12 bases between. In germline, CDR1 is SNHLY, CDR2 FYNNEI. The CDR3 bases are TGTGCCAGCAGTCCTCGGACGGATTATGGCTACACCTTC. Amino acid sequence: CASSPRTDYGYTF.

V and J are TRBV10-2 and TRBJ1-6; a possible D gene is TRBD1 (5 bases). The length of the CDR3 is 14 residues. V lost 3 bases and J 5 bases, leaving 8 bases between the germline ends. Germline CDR1 reads WSHSY; CDR2 reads SAAADI. The CDR3 DNA reads as TGCGCCAGCAGTGACAGGGTGGATAATTCACCCCTCCACTTT. It encodes CASSDRVDNSPLHF.

The chain recombines TRBV7-3 with TRBJ2-7; D might be TRBD2 (5 bases). Looked up from germline, CDR1 is SGHTA and CDR2 is FQGTGA. The V end was cut by 3 bases, the J end by 5 bases, with 14 bases between. CDR3 length: 14 amino acids. For the CDR3, the DNA is TGTGCCAGCAGCTTGACCCGAGGGAGAGACGAGCAGTACTTC. Residues: CASSLTRGRDEQYF.

The genes are TRBV4-2 and TRBJ1-4; a weak D match, TRBD1 (5 bases). This CDR3 region has 15 residues. Trimming stripped 1 base from V and 8 bases from J, with 14 bases between. Per the germline V gene, CDR1 is LGHNA and CDR2 is YNFKEQ. CDR3 protein: CASSQAPQGWEKLFF. The CDR3 coding sequence is TGTGCCAGCAGCCAAGCTCCGCAGGGCTGGGAAAAACTGTTTTTT.

This chain joins TRBV5-1 and TRBJ1-1, with 7 bases matching TRBD1. Germline V gene data show CDR1 as SGHRS and CDR2 as YFSETQ. This CDR3 has 14 amino acids. V shed 2 bases and J 7 bases; nucleotides not matched to a gene: 8. This chain's CDR3 is CASSFSGGGDEAFF. Written as DNA, the CDR3 is TGCGCCAGCAGCTTTTCAGGGGGAGGGGATGAAGCTTTCTTT.